This T cell receptor (beta chain) was captured in a study of blood T cell repertoires in COVID-19 (dated by TCRdb to about 2020). Concerning the study at large: Collaborator samples came from the United States, Italy and Spain and covered acute and convalescent phases of COVID-19. Where available, HLA class I and class II types were taken from metadata supplied by the sample provider and were not determined by assay-based typing. The prospective study material was composed of cDNA or gDNA derived from T cells, B-cell-depleted T cells, or PBMCs. Deeply sampled blood TCRbeta repertoires from subjects exposed to, actively infected with, or recovered from COVID-19 were included in the dataset. Samples came from the ongoing ImmuneRACE study (first 160 participants) plus 1,254 subjects from 6 global collaborators. The sample metadata nearly always contained a de-identified subject ID, COVID-19 status, age in years and sex. The repertoires were released in a freely available public database intended as a resource for research on the immune response to SARS-CoV-2.

Study-level results and caveats: Clinical and demographic metadata were provided uncurated, with the amount varying by source and participant.

TCRbeta CDR3 regions were amplified from genomic DNA using the immunoSEQ Assay, a bias-controlled multiplex PCR. Concerning the study's data processing: Nucleated cell counts per sample were estimated from amplification of reference gene primers within the assay. Sequence reads were collapsed and filtered to measure the absolute abundance of every unique TCRbeta CDR3 rearrangement. For each sample, productive Simpson clonality was calculated by taking the square root of Simpson's diversity index across productive rearrangements. Not all clones reach the TCRdb copy of this immuneACCESS table, which keeps in-frame sequences only. Checked studies attribute under half of the gap to unresolved V genes and leave the rest unexplained. That table is the source of V, J and clone size, and D and trimming were worked out from the DNA. For this sample there are some 55,000 clones; more than 90% appear just once. Together, the top ten hold more than 3% of the sample.

Regarding this clone: It has no known antigen specificity. Base qualities were left out, and no much larger clone turns up one base away.

The collaborating institutions used their own protocols to collect whole blood in K2EDTA tubes. For TCRbeta analysis, collaborators shipped samples as frozen whole blood, isolated PBMCs, or DNA extracted from either of those sample types. The sample consisted of peripheral blood. This TCR derives from a human donor in a cohort sampled during active COVID-19.

The DNA sequence reads TGTGCCAGCAGTTCCCGGGGGGCCCCCATGAACACTGAAGCTTTCTTT. This sequence encodes CASSSRGAPMNTEAFF. The rearrangement joined TRBV28 to TRBJ1-1; tentative D gene TRBD1, with 6 bases matching. CDR1 and CDR2 are drawn from the germline V gene: MDHEN, SYDVKM. The CDR3 goes from the cysteine to the phenylalanine over 16 residues. The sequence is cut down to CDR3 DNA, 48 bases in frame from base 1. The germline ends are 15 bases apart after V is trimmed by 4 bases and J by 0 bases.